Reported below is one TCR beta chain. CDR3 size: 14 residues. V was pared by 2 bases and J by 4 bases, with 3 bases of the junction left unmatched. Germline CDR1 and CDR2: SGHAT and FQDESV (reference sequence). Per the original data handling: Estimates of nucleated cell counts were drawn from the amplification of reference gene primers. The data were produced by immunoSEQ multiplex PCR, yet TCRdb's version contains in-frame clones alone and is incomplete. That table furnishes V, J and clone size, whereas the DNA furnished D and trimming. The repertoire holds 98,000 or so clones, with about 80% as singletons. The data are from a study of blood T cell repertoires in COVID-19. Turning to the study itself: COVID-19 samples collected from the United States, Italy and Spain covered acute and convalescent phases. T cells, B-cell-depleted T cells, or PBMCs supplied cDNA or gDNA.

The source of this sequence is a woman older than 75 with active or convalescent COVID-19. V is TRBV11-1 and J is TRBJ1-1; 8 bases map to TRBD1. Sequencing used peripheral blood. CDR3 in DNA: TGTGCCAGCAGCTTACAAACAGGGGGCACTGAAGCTTTCTTT. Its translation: CASSLQTGGTEAFF.